Presented here are 19 T cell receptor beta chains from one specimen sequenced in a study of blood T cell repertoires in COVID-19. TCRdb keeps only in-frame clones here, not all; method: immunoSEQ multiplex PCR. The sample holds some 200,000 clones, around four fifths seen once. Sequenced material: peripheral blood. The receptors were gathered from a woman aged 60 to 75 who had recovered from COVID-19.

The rearrangement links TRBV3-1 (or the pseudogene TRBV3-2) to TRBJ2-7; TRBD1 aligns across 7 bases. V trimming: 4 bases; J trimming: 2 bases; junction bases outside the gene matches: 11. Germline V lookup: CDR1 LGHDT, CDR2 YNNKEL (reference sequence). CDR3 length: 16 residues. This CDR3 is CASSPAGTVLPYEQYF. The CDR3 nucleotides read TGTGCCAGCAGCCCGGCCGGGACAGTGTTGCCCTACGAGCAGTACTTC.

This chain links TRBV7-3 with TRBJ2-5; 11 nucleotides line up with TRBD2. With V trimmed by 1 base and J by 9 bases, 13 bases remained unmatched. Per the germline V gene, CDR1 is SGHTA and CDR2 is FQGTGA. The CDR3 runs to 17 residues. CDR3 sequence: CASSLRPLAGVPGPQYF. The CDR3 bases are TGTGCCAGCAGCTTAAGGCCACTAGCGGGGGTTCCAGGGCCCCAGTACTTC.

In its sample, this clone was seen a few times. The chain employs TRBV5-5 and TRBJ2-7; D gene unclear. Trimming shortened V by 0 bases and J by 1 base, and 8 bases separated the two germline ends. CDR3 length: 14 residues. CDR1 and CDR2 (germline): SGHKS, YYEKEE (reference sequence). CDR3: CASSLVERSYEQYF. The DNA of the CDR3 is TGTGCCAGCAGCTTGGTGGAGAGATCCTACGAGCAGTACTTC.

The chain is built from TRBV9 and TRBJ2-7; D gene unclear. The CDR3 loop spans 13 amino acids. V lost 0 bases and J 7 bases, leaving 11 bases between the germline ends. The germline gives CDR1 SGDLS, CDR2 YYNGEE. The CDR3 bases are TGTGCCAGCAGCGTAGTATCAGGTACAGAGCAGTACTTC. Translating it yields CASSVVSGTEQYF.

The J gene is TRBJ2-1, the V gene TRBV5-1, with D perhaps matching TRBD2 (5 bases). CDR3 size: 13 residues. Trimming left V 0 bases short and J 10 bases short, with 11 bases between. From germline, CDR1 is SGHRS and CDR2 YFSETQ. The CDR3 bases are TGCGCCAGCAGCTTGGAGGGAGTCCGGGAGCAGTTCTTC. Translated, it gives CASSLEGVREQFF.

This clone has ten or more counts. As DNA, the CDR3 is TGTGCCAGCAGTGAAGTGCCTAGCGGGGGAGTAAAGGGGGAGCTGTTTTTT. As protein: CASSEVPSGGVKGELFF. This chain uses TRBV2 with TRBJ2-2; 10 bases are a match to TRBD2. The CDR3 has 17 amino acids. Germline CDR1 is SNHLY and CDR2 is FYNNEI. V gave up 1 base and J gave up 8 bases; unmatched junction bases: 10.

The count of this clone is one. The rearrangement uses TRBV14 and TRBJ2-1; a weak D match, TRBD2 (5 bases). The CDR3 is 13 amino acids. Germline V lookup: CDR1 SGHDN, CDR2 FVKESK. Trimming left V 5 bases short and J 10 bases short, with 15 bases between. This chain's CDR3 is CASSTSDFREQFF. As DNA, the CDR3 is TGTGCCAGCAGCACTTCGGACTTCAGGGAGCAGTTCTTC.

The V and J genes are TRBV6-5 and TRBJ1-1; TRBD1 agrees at 8 bases. J was trimmed by 5 bases and V by 0 bases; bases with no gene match: 5. Germline lookup yields CDR1 MNHEY and CDR2 SVGAGI. The CDR3 runs to 15 residues. As DNA, the CDR3 is TGTGCCAGCAGTTACTCGTGGACAGGGAAGACTGAAGCTTTCTTT. Translating it yields CASSYSWTGKTEAFF.

The V and J genes are TRBV2 and TRBJ2-3; perhaps TRBD1 as D (6 bases). CDR1 is SNHLY, CDR2 FYNNEI, per germline. The CDR3 totals 15 residues. V was clipped by 5 bases and J by 0 bases, with 12 bases between them. The CDR3 nucleotides read TGTGCCAGCAGTATCACCAGGGGAAGCACAGATACGCAGTATTTT. It encodes CASSITRGSTDTQYF.

The chain employs TRBV7-6 and TRBJ1-2, with 7 bases lining up with TRBD1. With V trimmed by 3 bases and J by 0 bases, 16 bases remained unmatched. There are 19 residues in the CDR3. Germline V lookup: CDR1 SGHVS, CDR2 FNYEAQ. As DNA, the CDR3 is TGTGCCAGCAGCTTGGGCCGGTGGGACAGCGTCTTAGCTAACTATGGCTACACCTTC. Residues: CASSLGRWDSVLANYGYTF.

V usage is TRBV15 and J usage is TRBJ2-1, with a possible D match to TRBD1 (5 bases). Trimming stripped 5 bases from V and 1 base from J, with 12 bases between. The CDR3 has 15 residues. Germline values: CDR1 LNHNV, CDR2 YYDKDF (reference sequence). This chain's CDR3 is CATSQGRGSYNEQFF. The CDR3 nucleotides are TGTGCCACCAGCCAGGGAAGGGGTTCCTACAATGAGCAGTTCTTC.

The CDR3 reads CSVSPGQGWGYTF. The CDR3 region has the DNA TGCAGCGTTTCCCCGGGACAGGGTTGGGGCTACACCTTC. J is TRBJ1-2 and V is TRBV29-1; TRBD1 matches at 9 bases. CDR1 SQVTM and CDR2 ANQGSEA come from the germline V gene. CDR3 size: 13 residues. Losses at the gene ends were 5 bases for V and 8 bases for J; bases not matched to a gene: 9. Full variable domain (missing parts from reference TRBV29-1 and TRBJ1-2): SAVISQKPSRDICQRGTSLTIQCQVDSQVTMMFWYRQQPGQSLTLIATANQGSEATYESGFVIDKFPISRPNLTFSTLTVSNMSPEDSSIYLCSVSPGQGWGYTFGSGTRLTVV.

The chain couples TRBV5-1 to TRBJ2-1, with D uncertain. CDR1 is SGHRS and CDR2 is YFSETQ in the germline V gene. V was shortened by 2 bases and J by 2 bases, with 8 bases between the two germline ends. The CDR3 contains 14 residues. The CDR3 loop is CASSLKLPYNEQFF. The CDR3 DNA reads TGCGCCAGCAGCTTAAAACTTCCCTACAATGAGCAGTTCTTC.

On this clone itself: Other nucleotide sequences in the sample specify the same CDR3. V usage is TRBV7-6 and J usage is TRBJ1-1; D remains unclear. This CDR3 spans 13 amino acids. Germline assignment: CDR1 SGHVS and CDR2 FNYEAQ. V dropped 4 bases and J dropped 1 base, with 7 bases sitting between them. The CDR3 DNA sequence: TGTGCCAGCAGCTCCAGAGGGAACACTGAAGCTTTCTTT. Amino acid sequence: CASSSRGNTEAFF.

The chain recombines TRBV10-3 with TRBJ2-1, with TRBD1 matching 9 bases. Germline lookup yields CDR1 ENHRY and CDR2 SYGVKD. The ends lost 10 bases at V and 4 bases at J; junction bases unmatched: 5. The CDR3 consists of 13 residues. This CDR3 reads CATQTGGYNEQFF. CDR3 nucleotide sequence: TGTGCCACCCAGACAGGGGGGTACAATGAGCAGTTCTTC.

CDR3 nucleotide sequence: TGTGCTAGTGGTTTGAACCTGGGACAGGTCAAAGCTTTCTTT. Encoded protein: CASGLNLGQVKAFF. This sequence joins TRBV12-5 and TRBJ1-1; TRBD1 agrees at 8 bases. CDR3 length: 14 residues. Germline values: CDR1 LGHNT, CDR2 FRNRAP. With 2 bases clipped from V and 9 bases from J, the junction kept 8 bases outside the gene matches. The full variable domain, completed using reference TRBV12-5 and TRBJ1-1, is DARVTQTPRHKVTEMGQEVTMRCQPILGHNTVFWYRQTMMQGLELLAYFRNRAPLDDSGMPKDRFSAEMPDATLATLKIQPSEPRDSAVYFCASGLNLGQVKAFFGQGTRLTVV.

This sequence joins TRBV14 and TRBJ2-3; 7 bases agree with TRBD1. The V gene end was trimmed by 3 bases and the J gene end by 1 base; junction bases not matched to a gene: 4. The CDR3 length is 15 residues. From germline, CDR1 is SGHDN and CDR2 FVKESK. The CDR3 here is CASSHRTGGTDTQYF. CDR3 bases: TGTGCCAGCAGCCATAGGACAGGAGGCACAGATACGCAGTATTTT.

The J gene is TRBJ1-2, the V gene TRBV7-2; 12 bases agree with TRBD1. V gave up 5 bases and J gave up 7 bases; unmatched junction bases: 5. Germline lookup yields CDR1 SGHTA and CDR2 FQGNSA. There are 14 residues in the CDR3. The CDR3 spells CASSPGQGALGYTF. DNA for the CDR3: TGTGCCAGCAGCCCGGGACAGGGGGCTCTTGGCTACACCTTC.

V usage is TRBV19 and J usage is TRBJ1-2, with 9 nucleotides matching TRBD1. CDR3 length: 14 amino acids. V lost 5 bases to trimming and J lost 4 bases; unmatched junction nucleotides: 5. CDR1 and CDR2 (germline): LNHDA, SQIVND (reference sequence). The CDR3 spells CASSLPTGGYGYTF. The CDR3 bases are TGTGCCAGTAGTTTGCCGACAGGGGGCTATGGCTACACCTTC.